The 7 T cell receptor beta chains below all came from one sample that was sequenced in a study of blood T cell repertoires in COVID-19. Some clones are missing from TCRdb's copy, which holds only in-frame ones; the method was immunoSEQ multiplex PCR. The sample includes approximately 300,000 clones, nearly 90% of them seen just once. Specimen: PBMCs or T cells enriched from blood (not recorded which). Receptor source: a woman in her 30s who had recovered from COVID-19.

V usage is TRBV21-1 and J usage is TRBJ1-1; the table's D gene call, TRBD1, was not cross checked with the DNA. TRBV21-1 is described as a pseudogene. The CDR3 length is 11 residues. CDR3 nucleotide sequence: TGTGCCAGCAGACAGGGGGCAGGAGCTTTCTTT. Translation: CASRQGAGAFF.

The V and J genes are TRBV19 and TRBJ2-3; TRBD1 matches at 9 bases. There are 16 residues in the CDR3. V shed 5 bases, J shed 5 bases, and the junction held 11 bases outside the gene matches. Germline-derived CDR1 and CDR2 are LNHDA and SQIVND (reference sequence). CDR3 DNA: TGTGCCAGTAGTCGATTACAGGGGGCCTCGGGAGATACGCAGTATTTT. As protein: CASSRLQGASGDTQYF.

V and J are TRBV7-9 and TRBJ1-5; D not resolved. Trimming removed 4 bases from V and 0 bases from J, with 10 bases in between. This CDR3 has 15 amino acids. Per germline, CDR1 SEHNR and CDR2 FQNEAQ (reference sequence). CDR3 in amino acids: CASSSEANSNQPQHF. CDR3 nucleotide sequence: TGTGCCAGCAGCTCCGAGGCGAATAGCAATCAGCCCCAGCATTTT.

CDR3 sequence reads: CASSRTSGGLGELFF. The CDR3 nucleotides are TGTGCCAGCAGTAGGACTAGCGGGGGGCTCGGGGAGCTGTTTTTT. J is TRBJ2-2 and V is TRBV6-5; 14 bases map to TRBD2. In germline, CDR1 is MNHEY, CDR2 SVGAGI. The CDR3 extends over 15 amino acids. J was trimmed by 7 bases and V by 5 bases; bases with no gene match: 3.

The J gene is TRBJ2-6, the V gene TRBV27; the match to TRBD2 covers 11 bases. This CDR3 region has 20 residues. V lost 5 bases, J lost 2 bases, and 14 bases stayed unmatched. Germline V lookup: CDR1 MNHEY, CDR2 SMNVEV (reference sequence). The CDR3, as DNA: TGTGCCAGCAGTCGCCTACAGCTAGCGGGGGGAAGAGCTGGGGCCAACGTCCTGACTTTC. Translated, it gives CASSRLQLAGGRAGANVLTF.

The CDR3 DNA follows: TGTGCCAGCAGTCCGGACAGGGGGAACTATGGCTACACCTTC. Amino acids: CASSPDRGNYGYTF. The gene calls are TRBV2 and TRBJ1-2; 10 bases agree with TRBD1. The CDR3 totals 14 residues. The germline CDR1 and CDR2 sequences are SNHLY and FYNNEI. The ends lost 5 bases at V and 2 bases at J; junction bases unmatched: 2.

This clone was found once. The genes are TRBV21-1 and TRBJ1-3. TRBV21-1 constitutes a pseudogene. This CDR3 spans 16 amino acids. The CDR3 region has the DNA TGTGCCAGCAGGGAAGGGGACTTTTCCTCTGGAAACACCATATATTTT. It specifies CASREGDFSSGNTIYF.